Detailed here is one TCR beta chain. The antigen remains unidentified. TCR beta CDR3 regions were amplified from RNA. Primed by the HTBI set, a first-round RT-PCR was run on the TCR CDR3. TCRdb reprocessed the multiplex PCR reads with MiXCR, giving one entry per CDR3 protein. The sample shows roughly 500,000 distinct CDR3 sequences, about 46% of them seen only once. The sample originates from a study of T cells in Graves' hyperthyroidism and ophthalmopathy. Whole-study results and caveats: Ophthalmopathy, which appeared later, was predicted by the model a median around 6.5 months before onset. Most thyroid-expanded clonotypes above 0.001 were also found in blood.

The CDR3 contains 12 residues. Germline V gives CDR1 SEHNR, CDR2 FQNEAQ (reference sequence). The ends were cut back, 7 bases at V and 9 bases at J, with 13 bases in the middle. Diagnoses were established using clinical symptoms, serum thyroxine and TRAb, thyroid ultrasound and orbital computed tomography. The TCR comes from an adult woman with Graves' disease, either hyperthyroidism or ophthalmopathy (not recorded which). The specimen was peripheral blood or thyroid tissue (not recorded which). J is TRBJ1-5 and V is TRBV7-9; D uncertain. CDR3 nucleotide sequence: TGTGCCAGCACCCGGGATCGCGGGCCCCAGCATTTT. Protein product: CASTRDRGPQHF.